Below, one TCR beta chain is given with its context. Its antigen remains unidentified. The sample belongs to a study of blood T cells in healthy people across ages. Points from the study as a whole: The long-lived group displayed more naive CD4+ cells, plus higher diversity, than the aged donors did.

CDR1 and CDR2 (germline): SGHDT, YYEEEE. The CDR3 runs to 16 residues. Trimming took off 6 bases at V and 0 bases at J, with 18 bases between the two ends. Then a second PCR, running roughly 7 to 12 cycles, was carried out with a sample-barcoded 5' primer and a J-beta primer mix. Each cDNA molecule was tagged by a template-switch adaptor with 12 random nucleotides. TCRdb re-called the 5' RACE reads with MiXCR, one entry per CDR3 protein. The data contain 1.5 million to 2 million distinct CDR3 sequences, roughly 30% of them singletons. The gene calls are TRBV5-6 and TRBJ1-2; maybe TRBD1 (6 bases). The TCR comes from a woman under 40 in good health. The sample consisted of blood. The CDR3: CASNEGRGIANYGYTF. CDR3 DNA: TGTGCCAGCAACGAAGGGAGGGGGATTGCTAACTATGGCTACACCTTC. The variable domain in full, completed from reference TRBV5-6 and TRBJ1-2, reads DAGVTQSPTHLIKTRGQQVTLRCSPKSGHDTVSWYQQALGQGPQFIFQYYEEEERQRGNFPDRFSGHQFPNYSSELNVNALLLGDSALYLCASNEGRGIANYGYTFGSGTRLTVV.